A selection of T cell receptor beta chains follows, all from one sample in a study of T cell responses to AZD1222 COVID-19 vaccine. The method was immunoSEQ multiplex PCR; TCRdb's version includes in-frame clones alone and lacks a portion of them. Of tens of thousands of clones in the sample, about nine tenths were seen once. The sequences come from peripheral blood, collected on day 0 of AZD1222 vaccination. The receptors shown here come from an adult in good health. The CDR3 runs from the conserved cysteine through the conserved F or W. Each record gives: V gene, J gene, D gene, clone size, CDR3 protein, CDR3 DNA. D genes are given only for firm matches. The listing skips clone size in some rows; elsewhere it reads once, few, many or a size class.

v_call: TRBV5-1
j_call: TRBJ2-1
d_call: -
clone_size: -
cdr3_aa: CASGPEGVLREQFF
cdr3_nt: TGCGCCAGCGGACCAGAGGGCGTTTTAAGGGAGCAGTTCTTC

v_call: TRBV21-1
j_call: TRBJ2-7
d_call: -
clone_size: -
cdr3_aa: CASSKFRTAKGGYEQYF
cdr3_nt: TGTGCCAGCAGCAAATTTAGGACAGCCAAAGGGGGATACGAGCAGTACTTC

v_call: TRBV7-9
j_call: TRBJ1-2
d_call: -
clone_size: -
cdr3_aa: CASSVGGYGYTF
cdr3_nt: TGTGCCAGCAGCGTCGGGGGGTATGGCTACACCTTC

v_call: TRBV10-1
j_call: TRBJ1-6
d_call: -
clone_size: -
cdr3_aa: CASSDGQPGHSPLHF
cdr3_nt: TGCGCCAGCAGTGATGGACAGCCTGGACATTCACCCCTCCACTTT

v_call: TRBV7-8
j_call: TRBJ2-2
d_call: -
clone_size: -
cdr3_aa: CASSARLARDFSTGELFF
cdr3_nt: TGTGCCAGCAGCGCCAGGCTTGCCAGGGACTTTAGCACCGGGGAGCTGTTTTTT

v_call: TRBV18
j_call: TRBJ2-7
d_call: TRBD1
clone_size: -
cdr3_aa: CASCRDSGNYEQYF
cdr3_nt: TGTGCCAGCTGCCGGGACAGTGGGAACTACGAGCAGTACTTC

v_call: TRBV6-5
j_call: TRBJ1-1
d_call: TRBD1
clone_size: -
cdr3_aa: CASSRQGHTEAFF
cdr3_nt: TGTGCCAGCAGTCGACAGGGGCACACTGAAGCTTTCTTT

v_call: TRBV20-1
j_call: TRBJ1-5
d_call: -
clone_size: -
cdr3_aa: CSASGGAQPQHF
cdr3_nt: TGCAGTGCTAGTGGAGGAGCTCAGCCCCAGCATTTT

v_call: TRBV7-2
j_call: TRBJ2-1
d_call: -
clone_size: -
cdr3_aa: CASSHPRNEQFF
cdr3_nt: TGTGCCAGCAGCCACCCAAGGAATGAGCAGTTCTTC

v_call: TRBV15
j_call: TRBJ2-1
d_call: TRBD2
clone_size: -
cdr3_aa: CATLGTGGPRNEQFF
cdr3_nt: TGTGCCACCCTGGGGACGGGAGGGCCGCGGAATGAGCAGTTCTTC

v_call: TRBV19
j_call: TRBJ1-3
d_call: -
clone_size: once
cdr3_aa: CASSIFSRAGAGNTIYF
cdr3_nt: TGTGCCAGTAGTATCTTCTCGAGGGCCGGGGCTGGAAACACCATATATTTT

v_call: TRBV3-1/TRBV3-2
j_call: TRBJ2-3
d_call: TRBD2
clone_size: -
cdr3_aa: CASSQDYPGLASRTDTQYF
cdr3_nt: TGTGCCAGCAGCCAAGACTACCCGGGACTAGCGTCGCGCACAGATACGCAGTATTTT

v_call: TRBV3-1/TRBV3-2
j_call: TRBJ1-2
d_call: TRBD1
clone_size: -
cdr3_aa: CASSRQGTGEGGYTF
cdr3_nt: TGTGCCAGCAGCCGCCAGGGGACAGGGGAAGGAGGCTACACCTTC

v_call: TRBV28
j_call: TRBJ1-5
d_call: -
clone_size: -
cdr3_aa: CASSFAQPQHF
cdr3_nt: TGTGCCAGCAGTTTCGCTCAGCCCCAGCATTTT

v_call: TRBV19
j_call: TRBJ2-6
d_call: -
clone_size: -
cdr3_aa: CASSIRGLASGANVLTF
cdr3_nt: TGTGCCAGTAGTATACGCGGCCTAGCGTCTGGGGCCAACGTCCTGACTTTC

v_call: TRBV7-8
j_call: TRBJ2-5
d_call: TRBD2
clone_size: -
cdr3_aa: CASSVRGGGGRETQYF
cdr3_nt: TGTGCCAGCAGCGTCCGGGGGGGAGGTGGAAGAGAGACCCAGTACTTC

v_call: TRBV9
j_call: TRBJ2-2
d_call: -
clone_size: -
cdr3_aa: CASSPQWSTGELFF
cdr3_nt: TGTGCCAGCAGCCCCCAATGGAGCACCGGGGAGCTGTTTTTT

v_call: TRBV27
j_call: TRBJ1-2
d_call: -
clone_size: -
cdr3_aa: CASSNYRDGRYGYTF
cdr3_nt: TGTGCCAGCAGTAATTACCGGGACGGGAGGTATGGCTACACCTTC

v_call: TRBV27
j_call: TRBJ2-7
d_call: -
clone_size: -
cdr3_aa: CASSFQGGGEQYF
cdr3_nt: TGTGCCAGCAGTTTCCAGGGGGGAGGAGAGCAGTACTTC

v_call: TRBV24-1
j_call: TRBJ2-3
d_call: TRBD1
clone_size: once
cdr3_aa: CATSDPGQGADTQYF
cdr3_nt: TGTGCCACCAGTGATCCGGGACAGGGCGCAGATACGCAGTATTTT

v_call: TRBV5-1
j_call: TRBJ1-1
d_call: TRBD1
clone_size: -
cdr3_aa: CASSFRQGRAEAFF
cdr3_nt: TGCGCCAGCAGCTTCCGACAGGGGCGCGCTGAAGCTTTCTTT

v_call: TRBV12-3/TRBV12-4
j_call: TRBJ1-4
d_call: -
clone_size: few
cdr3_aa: CASSDATNEKLFF
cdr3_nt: TGTGCCAGCTCCGATGCAACTAATGAAAAACTGTTTTTT

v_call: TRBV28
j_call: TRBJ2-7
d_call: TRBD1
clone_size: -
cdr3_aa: CASKTPGQGLYEQYF
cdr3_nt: TGTGCCAGCAAAACGCCGGGACAGGGGCTCTACGAGCAGTACTTC